These T cell receptor beta chains were read from a single sample in a study of early T cells in non-severe SARS-CoV-2 infection. One entry per CDR3 protein results from TCRdb running MiXCR on the 5' RACE reads. The sample comprises approximately 69,000 distinct CDR3 sequences, around 12% of which are singletons, and approximately 2.6% rests with the top ten. This sample comprised whole blood, obtained at baseline. These receptors all come from an adult who was a healthcare worker with PCR-confirmed SARS-CoV-2 infection or an uninfected control (not recorded which). CDR3s include the opening cysteine and the closing phenylalanine or tryptophan. The D gene is left open where the match is weak. The size of a clone is reported for some rows only, either as once, few or many, or as a class for expanded clones.

d_call: -; j_call: TRBJ2-4; clone_size: few; v_call: TRBV29-1; cdr3_aa: CSVVLLGKNIQYF; cdr3_nt: TGCAGCGTTGTCTTGCTGGGCAAAAACATTCAGTACTTC
d_call: -; j_call: TRBJ1-2; clone_size: few; v_call: TRBV28; cdr3_aa: CASSGGRRSYGYTF; cdr3_nt: TGTGCCAGCAGTGGGGGACGTCGGAGCTATGGCTACACCTTC
d_call: -; j_call: TRBJ2-1; clone_size: -; v_call: TRBV6-2/TRBV6-3; cdr3_aa: CASSSLISVNEQFF; cdr3_nt: TGTGCCAGCAGTTCCCTAATTAGCGTGAATGAGCAGTTCTTC
d_call: -; j_call: TRBJ2-3; clone_size: few; v_call: TRBV5-1; cdr3_aa: CASSTAPGQSPGGTDTQYF; cdr3_nt: TGCGCCAGCAGCACGGCACCGGGCCAGTCGCCGGGAGGCACAGATACGCAGTATTTT
d_call: -; j_call: TRBJ1-5; clone_size: -; v_call: TRBV12-2; cdr3_aa: CASRSRQGKGNQPQHF; cdr3_nt: TGTGCAAGTCGCTCAAGGCAGGGAAAGGGCAATCAGCCCCAGCATTTT
d_call: TRBD1; j_call: TRBJ2-7; clone_size: -; v_call: TRBV20-1; cdr3_aa: CSARAIPAVIVRGLTYEQYF; cdr3_nt: TGCAGTGCTAGGGCCATACCGGCGGTCATCGTCAGGGGGCTGACCTACGAGCAGTACTTC
d_call: -; j_call: TRBJ1-4; clone_size: -; v_call: TRBV7-2; cdr3_aa: CASSLHRVNEKLFF; cdr3_nt: TGTGCCAGCAGCTTACACAGGGTTAATGAAAAACTGTTTTTT
d_call: TRBD2; j_call: TRBJ2-7; clone_size: few; v_call: TRBV27; cdr3_aa: CASTSASGAYEQYF; cdr3_nt: TGTGCCAGCACCTCTGCTAGCGGAGCCTACGAGCAGTACTTC
d_call: -; j_call: TRBJ2-3; clone_size: many; v_call: TRBV7-2; cdr3_aa: CASSSRDTQYF; cdr3_nt: TGTGCCAGCAGTTCTAGAGATACGCAGTATTTT
d_call: TRBD2; j_call: TRBJ2-7; clone_size: -; v_call: TRBV6-6; cdr3_aa: CASSYTGLAGGPLF; cdr3_nt: TGTGCCAGCAGTTACACGGGACTAGCGGGGGGGCCGCTCTTC
d_call: -; j_call: TRBJ2-3; clone_size: few; v_call: TRBV29-1; cdr3_aa: CSVVPNTDTQYF; cdr3_nt: TGCAGCGTTGTTCCCAACACAGATACGCAGTATTTT
d_call: TRBD2; j_call: TRBJ2-1; clone_size: many; v_call: TRBV12-3/TRBV12-4; cdr3_aa: CASSLGGGHEQFF; cdr3_nt: TGTGCCAGCAGTTTAGGCGGGGGTCACGAGCAGTTCTTC
d_call: -; j_call: TRBJ2-3; clone_size: few; v_call: TRBV7-2; cdr3_aa: CASSLGGPQDDTQYF; cdr3_nt: TGTGCCAGCAGCTTGGGTGGGCCCCAGGACGATACGCAGTATTTT
d_call: TRBD2; j_call: TRBJ2-1; clone_size: few; v_call: TRBV7-8; cdr3_aa: CASRGGTSGGHEQFF; cdr3_nt: TGTGCCAGCAGAGGGGGGACTAGCGGGGGTCATGAGCAGTTCTTC
d_call: -; j_call: TRBJ1-1; clone_size: -; v_call: TRBV11-2; cdr3_aa: CASSLEGRGMNTEAFF; cdr3_nt: TGTGCCAGCAGCTTAGAGGGACGGGGGATGAACACTGAAGCTTTCTTT
d_call: TRBD2; j_call: TRBJ2-3; clone_size: -; v_call: TRBV28; cdr3_aa: CASSSRTSGSSKDTQYF; cdr3_nt: TGTGCCAGCAGTTCTCGGACTAGCGGGAGTTCGAAAGATACGCAGTATTTT
d_call: -; j_call: TRBJ2-5; clone_size: few; v_call: TRBV6-2/TRBV6-3; cdr3_aa: CASSYSHGREETQYF; cdr3_nt: TGTGCCAGCAGTTACTCTCACGGGCGGGAAGAGACCCAGTACTTC
d_call: -; j_call: TRBJ2-7; clone_size: -; v_call: TRBV11-1; cdr3_aa: CASTDGYEQYF; cdr3_nt: TGTGCCAGCACCGACGGGTACGAGCAGTACTTC
d_call: TRBD1; j_call: TRBJ1-1; clone_size: many; v_call: TRBV5-8; cdr3_aa: CASSLEGGVATEAFF; cdr3_nt: TGTGCCAGCAGCTTGGAAGGGGGCGTGGCCACTGAAGCTTTCTTT
d_call: -; j_call: TRBJ2-1; clone_size: few; v_call: TRBV2; cdr3_aa: CASRGNSYNEQFF; cdr3_nt: TGTGCCAGCAGAGGTAACTCCTACAATGAGCAGTTCTTC
d_call: -; j_call: TRBJ2-7; clone_size: few; v_call: TRBV9; cdr3_aa: CASSVVGDKPYEQYF; cdr3_nt: TGTGCCAGCAGCGTAGTGGGGGACAAGCCCTACGAGCAGTACTTC
d_call: TRBD1; j_call: TRBJ1-2; clone_size: many; v_call: TRBV6-6; cdr3_aa: CASIDRGRSYGYTF; cdr3_nt: TGTGCCAGCATCGACAGGGGGCGTTCCTATGGCTACACCTTC
d_call: -; j_call: TRBJ1-5; clone_size: many; v_call: TRBV28; cdr3_aa: CASSFEYSNQPQHF; cdr3_nt: TGTGCCAGCAGTTTCGAATATAGCAATCAGCCCCAGCATTTT
d_call: -; j_call: TRBJ2-7; clone_size: many; v_call: TRBV15; cdr3_aa: CATSRDLRGLPYEQYF; cdr3_nt: TGTGCCACCAGCAGAGATCTACGGGGACTGCCCTACGAGCAGTACTTC
d_call: -; j_call: TRBJ2-1; clone_size: -; v_call: TRBV29-1; cdr3_aa: CSVLVIGVNEQFF; cdr3_nt: TGCAGCGTTCTCGTGATTGGTGTCAATGAGCAGTTCTTC
d_call: TRBD1; j_call: TRBJ1-4; clone_size: few; v_call: TRBV2; cdr3_aa: CASRGQGHGEKLFF; cdr3_nt: TGTGCCAGCAGAGGACAGGGTCATGGTGAAAAACTGTTTTTT
d_call: TRBD1; j_call: TRBJ2-5; clone_size: -; v_call: TRBV6-6; cdr3_aa: CAGGQGKETQYF; cdr3_nt: TGTGCCGGGGGACAGGGGAAAGAGACCCAGTACTTC
d_call: -; j_call: TRBJ1-4; clone_size: -; v_call: TRBV12-3/TRBV12-4; cdr3_aa: CASTQFNEKLFF; cdr3_nt: TGTGCCAGCACCCAGTTTAATGAAAAACTGTTTTTT
d_call: -; j_call: TRBJ1-6; clone_size: -; v_call: TRBV7-9; cdr3_aa: CATSGQGLNSPLHF; cdr3_nt: TGTGCCACCTCGGGGCAGGGCCTAAATTCACCCCTCCACTTT
d_call: -; j_call: TRBJ1-6; clone_size: -; v_call: TRBV7-9; cdr3_aa: CASSLAGLNSPLHF; cdr3_nt: TGTGCCAGCAGCTTAGCAGGGTTAAATTCACCCCTCCACTTT
d_call: TRBD1; j_call: TRBJ2-7; clone_size: -; v_call: TRBV20-1; cdr3_aa: CSARVPLSGQRTYEQYF; cdr3_nt: TGCAGTGCTAGAGTCCCCCTTTCGGGACAGAGGACCTACGAGCAGTACTTC
d_call: TRBD2; j_call: TRBJ2-2; clone_size: many; v_call: TRBV11-2; cdr3_aa: CASSFGGGPRTGELFF; cdr3_nt: TGTGCCAGCAGCTTTGGCGGGGGGCCTCGGACCGGGGAGCTGTTTTTT
d_call: -; j_call: TRBJ2-3; clone_size: -; v_call: TRBV7-2; cdr3_aa: CASSLGRDPRTDTQYF; cdr3_nt: TGTGCCAGCAGCTTAGGGAGGGATCCGCGCACAGATACGCAGTATTTT
d_call: TRBD1; j_call: TRBJ1-2; clone_size: few; v_call: TRBV27; cdr3_aa: CASSPLLLQGVVSGYTF; cdr3_nt: TGTGCCAGCAGCCCTTTACTCCTGCAGGGGGTAGTGAGCGGCTACACCTTC
d_call: -; j_call: TRBJ2-1; clone_size: few; v_call: TRBV7-9; cdr3_aa: CASSLAANNEQFF; cdr3_nt: TGTGCCAGCAGCTTAGCGGCCAACAATGAGCAGTTCTTC
d_call: TRBD1; j_call: TRBJ1-2; clone_size: few; v_call: TRBV24-1; cdr3_aa: CATSPTGDYGYTF; cdr3_nt: TGTGCCACCAGTCCGACAGGGGACTATGGCTACACCTTC
d_call: TRBD1; j_call: TRBJ2-5; clone_size: -; v_call: TRBV29-1; cdr3_aa: CSLTGVGGGEETQYF; cdr3_nt: TGCAGCCTAACAGGGGTGGGCGGTGGAGAAGAGACCCAGTACTTC
d_call: -; j_call: TRBJ2-1; clone_size: many; v_call: TRBV5-5; cdr3_aa: CASSLASQGLYNEQFF; cdr3_nt: TGTGCCAGCAGCTTGGCTTCACAGGGCTTGTACAATGAGCAGTTCTTC
d_call: -; j_call: TRBJ2-5; clone_size: few; v_call: TRBV7-2; cdr3_aa: CASSPTRTGFETQYF; cdr3_nt: TGTGCCAGCAGCCCTACTCGAACAGGGTTCGAGACCCAGTACTTC
d_call: TRBD2; j_call: TRBJ2-4; clone_size: few; v_call: TRBV6-5; cdr3_aa: CASSSRPGLAGGTTKNIQYF; cdr3_nt: TGTGCCAGCAGTTCTCGCCCGGGACTAGCGGGGGGCACAACCAAAAACATTCAGTACTTC
d_call: -; j_call: TRBJ2-7; clone_size: many; v_call: TRBV7-9; cdr3_aa: CASSPSGTVYEQYF; cdr3_nt: TGTGCCAGCAGCCCTTCGGGGACGGTCTACGAGCAGTACTTC
d_call: -; j_call: TRBJ1-1; clone_size: many; v_call: TRBV6-5; cdr3_aa: CATSLGQGGEAFF; cdr3_nt: TGTGCCACCTCCCTAGGGCAGGGAGGTGAAGCTTTCTTT
d_call: TRBD1; j_call: TRBJ1-5; clone_size: few; v_call: TRBV4-2; cdr3_aa: CASSQSPRGTGAGNQPQHF; cdr3_nt: TGTGCCAGCAGCCAATCGCCCCGCGGGACAGGTGCCGGCAATCAGCCCCAGCATTTT
d_call: TRBD2; j_call: TRBJ2-2; clone_size: -; v_call: TRBV6-2/TRBV6-3; cdr3_aa: CASSYSGTSPGELFF; cdr3_nt: TGTGCCAGCAGTTACTCGGGGACTAGTCCTGGGGAGCTGTTTTTT
d_call: -; j_call: TRBJ2-7; clone_size: -; v_call: TRBV7-8; cdr3_aa: CASSWGGGSYEQYF; cdr3_nt: TGTGCCAGCAGCTGGGGAGGGGGCTCATACGAGCAGTACTTC
d_call: -; j_call: TRBJ2-5; clone_size: -; v_call: TRBV5-6; cdr3_aa: CASSKEMGATRETQYF; cdr3_nt: TGTGCCAGCAGCAAGGAGATGGGGGCTACCCGAGAGACCCAGTACTTC
d_call: TRBD1; j_call: TRBJ1-2; clone_size: -; v_call: TRBV2; cdr3_aa: CASSPQGQNYGYTF; cdr3_nt: TGTGCCAGCTCCCCACAGGGGCAGAACTATGGCTACACCTTC
d_call: -; j_call: TRBJ1-2; clone_size: few; v_call: TRBV5-1; cdr3_aa: CASSLVPGERHGYTF; cdr3_nt: TGCGCCAGCAGCTTGGTGCCAGGGGAAAGACATGGCTACACCTTC